This T cell receptor beta chain was recovered during a study of tumor-infiltrating lymphocytes in primary liver carcinoma. Remarks on this clonotype: Its antigen remains unidentified. Here the CDR3 omits its conserved ending phenylalanine or tryptophan, so a read error is the likely source.

Each 20-30 mg portion of unsorted bulk tissue served as the source for co-extraction of RNA and DNA. Study-wide results and limits: Significantly greater top-250-clone fractions characterized tumors relative to blood (p = 0.039). Tumor-adjacent and tumor-blood pairs shared a smaller degree of overlap than tumor region pairs.

Total RNA (roughly 550 ng) served as template for TCR beta cDNA synthesis primed by a constant-region primer. Nested multiplex PCR, run for three rounds with slightly modified ARM-PCR, yielded TCR beta libraries. The study ran its first two PCR rounds for 9 to 10 cycles each, using TRBV1-TRBV30 forward primers and a C-beta reverse primer. TCRdb reprocessed the multiplex PCR reads via MiXCR and lists one record per CDR3 protein. Altogether 45,000 to 55,000 distinct CDR3 sequences are present, about 68% being singletons, with the ten largest covering under 30%. Germline CDR1 is SGHAT and CDR2 is FQNNGV. The CDR3 contains 17 residues.

The receptor was isolated from a man aged 35 to 55 with primary liver carcinoma and hepatitis B virus infection. V and J are TRBV11-2 and TRBJ1-1; 9 nucleotides agree with TRBD1. The sequenced sample consisted of liver tumor tissue from sampling region 2. Stated subset: tumor region T2, inferior pole. The CDR3 nucleotides are TGTGCCATCAGCCGAATGGGGGGACAGGGATTCGGCACTGAAGCTTTCTCT. Protein sequence: CAISRMGGQGFGTEAFS.